The 22 T cell receptor beta chains given below trace back to one sample, sequenced in a study of T cells in Graves' hyperthyroidism and ophthalmopathy (dated by TCRdb to the late 2010s). The library was produced with multiplex PCR. The sequencer listed for this sample is Illumina HiSeq 2000. The TCR beta CDR3 regions were amplified from the RNA transcripts. A first-round RT-PCR of the TCR CDR3 used the HTBI primer set with the Qiagen OneStep RT-PCR kit. TCRdb reprocessed the public reads (quality trimming at Q25 with fastp, clone calling with MiXCR) and kept in-frame beta chains. Rows are combined by CDR3 protein, so each entry shows the most common genes and DNA. Recorded for this sample are 470,000 or so distinct CDR3 sequences; less than 25% of them occurred a single time. The biggest ten clones account for 26% of the sample. The specimen was blood. All receptors come from a man between 18 and 29 years old with Graves' hyperthyroidism.

This clonotype was seen a few times. The chain has TRBV5-1 and TRBJ2-2; D may correspond to TRBD1 or TRBD2 (5 bases each). The CDR3 runs to 16 residues. Per germline, CDR1 SGHRS and CDR2 YFSETQ. Deletions cut 0 bases from V and 6 bases from J, with 15 bases between. The CDR3 loop reads CASSLESGGLAGELFF. The CDR3 nucleotides are TGCGCCAGCAGCTTGGAATCTGGGGGATTGGCCGGGGAGCTGTTTTTT.

This clonotype was counted many times. The V call is TRBV28, the J call TRBJ1-1, with D tentatively TRBD1 (5 bases). Germline CDR1 MDHEN, CDR2 SYDVKM. V lost 0 bases, J lost 9 bases, and 8 bases lay in between. The CDR3 is made up of 12 amino acids. CDR3 loop: CASSLWGGKAFF. DNA of the CDR3: TGTGCCAGCAGTTTATGGGGGGGAAAAGCTTTCTTT.

The chain's CDR3 is CASSPPAQGYTEAFF. The DNA for the CDR3 is TGTGCCAGCAGTCCTCCCGCACAGGGGTACACTGAAGCTTTCTTT. J is TRBJ1-1 and V is TRBV6-1, with TRBD1 matching 7 bases. Germline CDR1 and CDR2: MNHNS and SASEGT. This CDR3 contains 15 residues. V was clipped by 5 bases and J by 3 bases; unmatched bases: 9.

With respect to this clonotype: A read error is possible here, since a much larger clone lies one base away. V and J are TRBV2 and TRBJ1-2; no reliable D call. V was cut by 11 bases and J by 7 bases, with 20 bases left in between. The CDR3 length is 13 residues. CDR1 and CDR2 (germline): SNHLY, FYNNEI. This CDR3 is CACTPPGLAGYTF. The CDR3 nucleotides read TGTGCCTGCACCCCCCCCGGGCTGGCTGGCTACACCTTC.

This clonotype was found a few times. The chain links TRBV19 to TRBJ1-2; perhaps TRBD1 as D (6 bases). The germline V gene encodes CDR1 LNHDA and CDR2 SQIVND (reference sequence). This CDR3 is 16 amino acids long. V lost 0 bases to trimming and J lost 3 bases, with 14 bases between them. CDR3: CASSIDFYREDYGYTF. The CDR3 coding sequence is TGTGCCAGTAGTATAGATTTCTACAGGGAGGACTATGGCTACACCTTC. The full variable domain, rest sourced from reference TRBV19 and TRBJ1-2, is DGGITQSPKYLFRKEGQNVTLSCEQNLNHDAMYWYRQDPGQGLRLIYYSQIVNDFQKGDIAEGYSVSREKKESFPLTVTSAQKNPTAFYLCASSIDFYREDYGYTFGSGTRLTVV.

This clonotype was recorded at least ten times. The J gene is TRBJ1-2, the V gene TRBV2; TRBD1 agrees at 8 bases. This CDR3 comprises 15 residues. Trimming took 7 bases from V and 4 from J; bases not matched to a gene: 11. Per the germline V gene, CDR1 is SNHLY and CDR2 is FYNNEI. The CDR3 DNA sequence: TGTGCCAGCACCGTACAGGGGGAACTAATCTATGGCTACACCTTC. Translation gives CASTVQGELIYGYTF.

This clonotype came up many times. The rearrangement links TRBV9 to TRBJ2-7; D is perhaps TRBD2 (6 bases). Germline assignment: CDR1 SGDLS and CDR2 YYNGEE. This CDR3 contains 14 residues. The V end lost 4 bases, the J end lost 0 bases, and 11 bases lay between the germline ends. Written as DNA, the CDR3 is TGTGCCAGCAGCCGCGGGGTAAGCTCCTACGAGCAGTACTTC. This encodes CASSRGVSSYEQYF.

V gene TRBV13 combines with J gene TRBJ1-1; D perhaps matches TRBD1 (6 bases). V lost 5 bases, J lost 6 bases, and 25 bases lay in between. CDR1 is PRHDT and CDR2 is FYEKMQ in the germline V gene (reference sequence). CDR3 size: 17 residues. The CDR3 DNA follows: TGTGCCAGCAGCCTGGGTCGGTGGGGGGGCGATAGGGCTGAAGCTTTCTTT. It specifies CASSLGRWGGDRAEAFF.

This clonotype was seen ten or more times. The chain carries TRBV12-5 and TRBJ2-5; 10 bases fit TRBD1. This CDR3 is built from 16 residues. The V segment lost 2 bases and the J segment 2 bases; nucleotides outside the gene matches: 5. Per the germline V gene, CDR1 is LGHNT and CDR2 is FRNRAP. Written as DNA, the CDR3 is TGTGCTAGTGGTTTGTCCCGGGACAGGGGTCAAGAGACCCAGTACTTC. Protein sequence: CASGLSRDRGQETQYF.

This chain uses TRBV28 with TRBJ2-2; TRBD2 matches at 13 bases. V was pared by 5 bases and J by 3 bases, with 6 bases of the junction left unmatched. The germline gives CDR1 MDHEN, CDR2 SYDVKM. There are 17 residues in the CDR3. CDR3 nucleotide sequence: TGTGCCAGCAGTCCCCCGGGACTAGCGGGATACACCGGGGAGCTGTTTTTT. As protein: CASSPPGLAGYTGELFF. Based on the CDR3 plus reference TRBV28 and TRBJ2-2, the full variable domain is DVKVTQSSRYLVKRTGEKVFLECVQDMDHENMFWYRQDPGLGLRLIYFSYDVKMKEKGDIPEGYSVSREKKERFSLILESASTNQTSMYLCASSPPGLAGYTGELFFGEGSRLTVL.

This clonotype was seen only a few times. This chain connects TRBV7-8 to TRBJ1-1, with TRBD1 matching 7 bases. Germline assignment: CDR1 SGHVS and CDR2 FQNEAQ. After removal of 6 bases from V and 0 bases from J, the junction contained 13 bases not matched to a gene. The CDR3 sequence is 17 residues long. DNA of the CDR3: TGTGCCAGCAGTACCTACAGGGGCACTGCGATGAACACTGAAGCTTTCTTT. Translated: CASSTYRGTAMNTEAFF.

This clonotype was counted a few times. The rearrangement uses TRBV28 and TRBJ1-3; 8 bases align to TRBD1. The CDR3 loop spans 17 amino acids. V lost 5 bases, J lost 0 bases, and 9 bases stayed unmatched. Germline CDR1 and CDR2: MDHEN and SYDVKM. The CDR3 region has the DNA TGTGCCAGCAGTCGTCCCGGACAGGGCGCCTCTGGAAACACCATATATTTT. Translated, it gives CASSRPGQGASGNTIYF. The complete variable domain, with remaining parts taken from reference TRBV28 and TRBJ1-3, reads DVKVTQSSRYLVKRTGEKVFLECVQDMDHENMFWYRQDPGLGLRLIYFSYDVKMKEKGDIPEGYSVSREKKERFSLILESASTNQTSMYLCASSRPGQGASGNTIYFGEGSWLTVV.

There are many counts of this clonotype. The chain couples TRBV30 to TRBJ2-7; D unclear. CDR1 is GTSNPN and CDR2 is SVGIG in the germline V gene (reference sequence). The ends were cut back, 0 bases at V and 4 bases at J, with 4 bases in the middle. The CDR3 runs to 11 residues. In DNA, the CDR3 is TGTGCCTGGAGTGTAAGGTACGAGCAGTACTTC. It yields the protein CAWSVRYEQYF.

The sample holds many counts of this clonotype. V is TRBV6-2 or TRBV6-3 and J is TRBJ2-2; 9 nucleotides match TRBD2. This CDR3 has 15 amino acids. V was pared by 6 bases and J by 3 bases, with 5 bases of the junction left unmatched. In germline, CDR1 is MNHEY, CDR2 SVGEGT. The chain's CDR3 is CASSSAGGYTGELFF. The CDR3, as DNA: TGTGCCAGCAGCTCCGCGGGGGGGTACACCGGGGAGCTGTTTTTT.

This clonotype was seen at least ten times. The V and J genes are TRBV15 and TRBJ1-2; a possible D gene is TRBD1 (5 bases). The CDR3 runs to 15 residues. Germline-derived CDR1 and CDR2 are LNHNV and YYDKDF (reference sequence). V dropped 2 bases and J dropped 8 bases, with 18 bases sitting between them. The CDR3 spells CATSRRRDDLEGYTF. CDR3 DNA sequence: TGTGCCACCAGCAGAAGGAGGGACGACCTGGAAGGCTACACCTTC.

This clonotype was observed at least ten times. The chain couples TRBV2 to TRBJ2-7, with D maybe TRBD1 (7 bases). V was shortened by 7 bases and J by 1 base, with 14 bases between the two germline ends. The germline V gene encodes CDR1 SNHLY and CDR2 FYNNEI. There are 14 residues in the CDR3. The CDR3 nucleotides are TGTGCCAGCACCCAGACAGGGAGGTCCTACGAGCAGTACTTC. Encoded protein: CASTQTGRSYEQYF.

Ten or more counts support this clonotype. The genes are TRBV15 and TRBJ1-2; no firm D call. This CDR3 is 16 amino acids long. The germline V gene has CDR1 LNHNV and CDR2 YYDKDF (reference sequence). The germline V and J ends were trimmed by 0 bases and 5 bases, with 16 bases remaining between them. In DNA form, the CDR3 reads TGTGCCACCAGCAGAGATTTGAGGGAGGTTCTATATGGCTACACCTTC. Its protein product is CATSRDLREVLYGYTF.

This clonotype was seen at least ten times. This chain joins TRBV9 and TRBJ2-7; D possibly corresponds to TRBD2 (6 bases). This CDR3 is 11 amino acids long. Per germline, CDR1 SGDLS and CDR2 YYNGEE. V lost 3 bases, J lost 7 bases, and 8 bases lay in between. CDR3 coding DNA: TGTGCCAGCAGCGCCGGGGGAGAGCAGTACTTC. It codes for CASSAGGEQYF.

This clonotype was found a few times. A junction boundary mismatches the germline segment, possibly from a read error. This chain connects TRBV20-1 to TRBJ1-2; 7 bases align to TRBD1. This CDR3 spans 18 amino acids. CDR1 and CDR2 (germline): DFQATT, SNEGSKA (reference sequence). The DNA of the CDR3 is TGCAGTGCTAGAGATCGGGACAGAACAACCCCAGCTAACTATGGCTACGCCTTC. Protein: CSARDRDRTTPANYGYAF.

There are many counts of this clonotype. The V and J genes are TRBV28 and TRBJ2-2; 7 bases fit TRBD2. Trimming cost V 4 bases and J 7 bases; bases outside gene matches: 12. The CDR3 totals 16 residues. From germline, CDR1 is MDHEN and CDR2 SYDVKM. The CDR3 DNA reads TGTGCCAGCAGTTGGGGGGGGTGGCCCGAGATCGGGGAGCTGTTTTTT. Translation: CASSWGGWPEIGELFF.

This chain uses TRBV28 with TRBJ2-5; TRBD1 is a possible D gene (5 bases). CDR3 length: 16 residues. V was shortened by 4 bases and J by 6 bases, with 21 bases between the two germline ends. In germline, CDR1 is MDHEN, CDR2 SYDVKM. In nucleotides, the CDR3 is TGTGCCAGCAGTTCCCCTCGCAGGGATGCTCGTAAGACCCAGTACTTC. Translation: CASSSPRRDARKTQYF.

This clonotype was seen many times. The V and J genes are TRBV6-1 and TRBJ1-2; tentative D call: TRBD1 (5 bases). Looked up from germline, CDR1 is MNHNS and CDR2 is SASEGT. Between the trimmed V and J ends, which lost 6 bases and 8 bases, there was a span of 19 bases. The CDR3 sequence is 14 residues long. CDR3 bases: TGTGCCAGCAGCACCAGCCGGGGCGCAGGAGGCTACACCTTC. Protein: CASSTSRGAGGYTF.